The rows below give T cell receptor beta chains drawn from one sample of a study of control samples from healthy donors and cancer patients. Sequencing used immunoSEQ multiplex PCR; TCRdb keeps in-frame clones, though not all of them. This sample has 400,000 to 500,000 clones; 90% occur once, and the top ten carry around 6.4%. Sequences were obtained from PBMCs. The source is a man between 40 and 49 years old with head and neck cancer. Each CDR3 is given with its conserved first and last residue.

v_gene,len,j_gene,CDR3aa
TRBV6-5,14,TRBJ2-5,CASARGTKKGTQYF
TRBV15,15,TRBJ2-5,CATSRNRGIEETQYF
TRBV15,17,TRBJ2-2,CATSRDRGQRNTGELFF
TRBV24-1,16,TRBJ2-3,CATSDLRDSLTDTQYF
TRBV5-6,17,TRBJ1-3,CASSSGTGLLGGNTIYF
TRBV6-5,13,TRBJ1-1,CASSRPEQFEAFF
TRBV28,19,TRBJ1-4,CASSYPLTLGGLGDEKLFF
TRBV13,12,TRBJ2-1,CASNLQGGEQFF
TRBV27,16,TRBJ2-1,CASTTTSASSYNEQFF
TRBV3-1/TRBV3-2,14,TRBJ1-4,CASSLLGTNEKLFF
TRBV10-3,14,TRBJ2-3,CAITSASRADTQYF
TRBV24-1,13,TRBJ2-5,CATSWGQGGTQYF
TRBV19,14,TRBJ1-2,CASSISRGAYGYTF
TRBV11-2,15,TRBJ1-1,CASSLGALGIAEAFF
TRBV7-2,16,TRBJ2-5,CASSEEGARGWETQYF
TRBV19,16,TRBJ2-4,CASSLSGGQGGNIQYF
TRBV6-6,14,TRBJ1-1,CASSSGRSNTEAFF
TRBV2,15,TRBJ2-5,CASGAGTGPQETQYF
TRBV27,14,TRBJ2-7,CASSFGGRVYEQYF
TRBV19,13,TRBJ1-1,CASSISMNTEAFF
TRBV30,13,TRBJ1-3,CAWSTGGLDTIYF
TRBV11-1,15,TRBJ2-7,CASSSRDRVIYEQYF
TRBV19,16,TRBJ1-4,CASSRGLLATNEKLFF
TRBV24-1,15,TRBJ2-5,CATSDERRDTETQYF
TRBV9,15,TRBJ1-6,CASSVAGKNNSPLHF
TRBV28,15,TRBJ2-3,CASMAGGISTDTQYF
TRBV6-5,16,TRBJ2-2,CASSSSGTAPPGELFF
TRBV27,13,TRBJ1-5,CASKVDSNQPQHF
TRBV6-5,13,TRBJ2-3,CASRIGGADTQYF
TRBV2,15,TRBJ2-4,CASRPSALAKNIQYF
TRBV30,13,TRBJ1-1,CAWRGRVDTEAFF
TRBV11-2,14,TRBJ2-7,CASSLGDLSYEQYF
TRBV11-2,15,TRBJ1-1,CASSLGPWGDREAFF
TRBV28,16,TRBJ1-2,CASSTISGTGNYGYTF
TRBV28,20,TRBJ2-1,CASSTPRLAGSKKSYNEQFF
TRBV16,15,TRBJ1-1,CASSQSRTENTEAFF
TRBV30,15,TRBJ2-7,CAWRGVVAGPYEQYF
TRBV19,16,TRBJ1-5,CASSIGTGRSNQPQHF